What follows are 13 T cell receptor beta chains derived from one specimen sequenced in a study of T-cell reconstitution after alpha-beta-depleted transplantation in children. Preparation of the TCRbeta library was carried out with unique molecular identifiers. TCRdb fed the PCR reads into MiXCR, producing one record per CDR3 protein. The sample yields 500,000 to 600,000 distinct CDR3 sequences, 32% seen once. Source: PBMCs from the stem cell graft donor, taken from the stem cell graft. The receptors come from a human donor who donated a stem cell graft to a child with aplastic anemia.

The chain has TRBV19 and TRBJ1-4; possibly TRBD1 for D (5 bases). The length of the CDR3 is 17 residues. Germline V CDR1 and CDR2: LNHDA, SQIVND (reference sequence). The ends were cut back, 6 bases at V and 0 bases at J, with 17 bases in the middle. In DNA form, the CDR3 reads TGTGCCAGTAGCCCTATAGGGGCAGAAGCAACTAATGAAAAACTGTTTTTT. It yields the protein CASSPIGAEATNEKLFF.

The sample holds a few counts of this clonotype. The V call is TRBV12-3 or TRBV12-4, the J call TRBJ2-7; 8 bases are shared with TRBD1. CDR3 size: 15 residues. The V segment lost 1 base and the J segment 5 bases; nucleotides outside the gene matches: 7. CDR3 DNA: TGTGCCAGCAGTTTAGTCGAGACAGGGGAACACGAGCAGTACTTC. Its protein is CASSLVETGEHEQYF.

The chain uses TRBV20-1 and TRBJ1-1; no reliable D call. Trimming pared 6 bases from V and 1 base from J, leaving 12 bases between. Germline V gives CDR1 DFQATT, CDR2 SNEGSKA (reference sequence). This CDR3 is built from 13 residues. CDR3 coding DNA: TGCAGTGCCCAGAGAGTGGGGAACACTGAAGCTTTCTTT. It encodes CSAQRVGNTEAFF.

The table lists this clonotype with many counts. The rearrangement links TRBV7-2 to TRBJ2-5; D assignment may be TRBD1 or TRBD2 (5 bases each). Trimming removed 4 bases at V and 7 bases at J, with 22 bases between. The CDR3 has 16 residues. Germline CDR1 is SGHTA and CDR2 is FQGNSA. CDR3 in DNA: TGTGCCAGCAGCTCTTCCCAGAGGGACCGACAACGGACCCAGTACTTC. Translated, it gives CASSSSQRDRQRTQYF.

The CDR3 nucleotides are TGCAGTGCTAGAACGGGGAGTCAGAACACCGGGGAGCTGTTTTTT. It encodes CSARTGSQNTGELFF. The chain uses TRBV20-1 and TRBJ2-2; tentative D call: TRBD2 (5 bases). Germline CDR1 is DFQATT and CDR2 is SNEGSKA (reference sequence). This CDR3 is built from 15 residues. Trimming pared 2 bases from V and 1 base from J, leaving 11 bases between.

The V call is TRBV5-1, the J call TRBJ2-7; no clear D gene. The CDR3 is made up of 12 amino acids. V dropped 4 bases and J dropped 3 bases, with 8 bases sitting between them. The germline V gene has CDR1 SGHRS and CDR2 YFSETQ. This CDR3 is CASSPPDYEQYF. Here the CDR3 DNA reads TGCGCCAGCAGCCCGCCCGACTACGAGCAGTACTTC.

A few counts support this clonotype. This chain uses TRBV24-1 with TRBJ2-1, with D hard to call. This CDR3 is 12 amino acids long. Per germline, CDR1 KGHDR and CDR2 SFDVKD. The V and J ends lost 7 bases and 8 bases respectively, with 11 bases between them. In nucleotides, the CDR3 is TGTGCCACCAGCCTTAGTTTCCATGAGCAGTTCTTC. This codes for CATSLSFHEQFF.

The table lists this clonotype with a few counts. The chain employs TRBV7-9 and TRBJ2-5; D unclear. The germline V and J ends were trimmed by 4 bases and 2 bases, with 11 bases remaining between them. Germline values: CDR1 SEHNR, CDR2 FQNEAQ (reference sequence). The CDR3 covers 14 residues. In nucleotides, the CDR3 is TGTGCCAGCAGCTCGGCCCTAAATCAAGAGACCCAGTACTTC. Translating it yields CASSSALNQETQYF.

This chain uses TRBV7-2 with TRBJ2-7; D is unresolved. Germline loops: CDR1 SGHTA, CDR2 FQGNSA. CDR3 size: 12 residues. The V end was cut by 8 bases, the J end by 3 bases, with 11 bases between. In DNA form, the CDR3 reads TGTGCCAGCCACAACGGAGACTACGAGCAGTACTTC. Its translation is CASHNGDYEQYF.

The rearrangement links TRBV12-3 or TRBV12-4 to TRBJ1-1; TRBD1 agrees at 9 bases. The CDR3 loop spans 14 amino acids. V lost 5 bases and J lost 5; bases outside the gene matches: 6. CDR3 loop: CASSTGGGWTEAFF. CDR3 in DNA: TGTGCCAGCAGTACAGGGGGCGGTTGGACTGAAGCTTTCTTT.

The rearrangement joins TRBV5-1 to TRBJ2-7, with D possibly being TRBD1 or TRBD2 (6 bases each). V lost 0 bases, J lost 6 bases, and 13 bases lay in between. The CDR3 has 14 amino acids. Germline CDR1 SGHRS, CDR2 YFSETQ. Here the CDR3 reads CASSLERGGREQYF. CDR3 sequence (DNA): TGCGCCAGCAGCTTGGAACGTGGGGGGCGCGAGCAGTACTTC.

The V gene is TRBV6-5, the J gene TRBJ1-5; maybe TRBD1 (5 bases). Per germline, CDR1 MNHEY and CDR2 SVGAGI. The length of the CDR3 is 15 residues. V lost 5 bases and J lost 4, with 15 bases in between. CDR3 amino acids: CASSPGHRNNQPQHF. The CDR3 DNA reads TGTGCCAGCAGTCCTGGACACCGAAATAATCAGCCCCAGCATTTT.

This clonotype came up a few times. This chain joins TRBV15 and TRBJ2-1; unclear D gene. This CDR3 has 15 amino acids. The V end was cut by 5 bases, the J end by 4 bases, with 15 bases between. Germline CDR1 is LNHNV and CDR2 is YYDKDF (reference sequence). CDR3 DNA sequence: TGTGCCACCAGCGGACGCATGGACGCATACAATGAGCAGTTCTTC. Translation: CATSGRMDAYNEQFF.